Listed here are 32 T cell receptor beta chains from one sample, sequenced in a study of T-cell memory formation after mild COVID-19. From the 5' RACE reads, TCRdb called clonotypes with MiXCR, one entry per CDR3 protein. Counted here are 150,000 to 200,000 distinct CDR3 sequences, about a fifth occurring once; the ten biggest clones make up 23%. The source material was PBMCs or a T cell subset sorted from them (not recorded which). The receptor source for this set is an adult woman who had mild COVID-19 (a few samples of this study predate the infection). Cell type and time point are not known.

V and J are TRBV7-9 and TRBJ2-1; D perhaps matches TRBD1 (5 bases). The ends were cut back, 4 bases at V and 5 bases at J, with 15 bases in the middle. This CDR3 spans 15 amino acids. CDR1 and CDR2 from the germline V gene are SEHNR and FQNEAQ (reference sequence). The CDR3 protein is CASSSGQSSDNEQFF. Written as DNA, the CDR3 is TGTGCCAGCAGCTCCGGACAAAGCTCAGACAATGAGCAGTTCTTC.

The CDR3 sequence is CASSYPGQGVSEQYF. DNA of the CDR3: TGCGCCAGCAGCTATCCGGGACAGGGTGTCTCCGAGCAGTACTTC. The rearrangement joins TRBV5-1 to TRBJ2-7, with 9 nucleotides matching TRBD1. The V segment lost 3 bases and the J segment 6 bases; nucleotides outside the gene matches: 10. Germline values: CDR1 SGHRS, CDR2 YFSETQ. The CDR3 consists of 15 residues.

This rearrangement joins TRBV5-5 to TRBJ2-3; either TRBD1 or TRBD2 may supply D (5 bases each). Trimming stripped 6 bases from V and 1 base from J, with 12 bases between. CDR1 SGHKS and CDR2 YYEKEE come from the germline V gene (reference sequence). The CDR3 is made up of 14 amino acids. CDR3: CASNPGDRTDTQYF. Written as DNA, the CDR3 is TGTGCCAGCAACCCCGGGGACCGCACAGATACGCAGTATTTT.

This clonotype was detected many times. The chain combines TRBV5-5 with TRBJ1-1; D gene uncertain. V lost 0 bases to trimming and J lost 1 base, with 4 bases between them. CDR3 length: 13 residues. CDR1 and CDR2 (germline): SGHKS, YYEKEE (reference sequence). CDR3 coding DNA: TGTGCCAGCAGCTTGGGGCCGAACACTGAAGCTTTCTTT. It specifies CASSLGPNTEAFF.

This clonotype was observed a few times. This chain joins TRBV15 and TRBJ2-4; no reliable D call. Deletions cut 3 bases from V and 1 base from J, with 16 bases between. The CDR3 sequence is 17 residues long. Germline CDR1 is LNHNV and CDR2 is YYDKDF (reference sequence). As DNA, the CDR3 is TGTGCCACCAGCAGCGGGCCATTGGGGTCGGCCAAAAACATTCAGTACTTC. Translated, it gives CATSSGPLGSAKNIQYF.

This clonotype was counted only a few times. The V and J genes are TRBV27 and TRBJ2-7, with TRBD1 matching 12 bases. This CDR3 has 16 amino acids. Germline assignment: CDR1 MNHEY and CDR2 SMNVEV (reference sequence). J lost 6 bases, V lost 5 bases, and 11 bases had no gene match. The CDR3 loop reads CASSPIGTGGQVEQYF. CDR3 coding DNA: TGTGCCAGCAGTCCCATCGGGACAGGGGGCCAGGTCGAGCAGTACTTC.

The chain uses TRBV5-1 and TRBJ1-1, with D unclear. The V end was cut by 6 bases, the J end by 4 bases, with 7 bases between. Germline CDR1 and CDR2: SGHRS and YFSETQ. The CDR3 is 11 residues long. In nucleotides, the CDR3 is TGCGCCAGCACATATGGCACTGAAGCTTTCTTT. This translates into CASTYGTEAFF.

The chain is built from TRBV7-9 and TRBJ1-2; 8 bases are shared with TRBD1. The CDR3 has 14 residues. With V trimmed by 5 bases and J by 3 bases, 5 bases remained unmatched. CDR1 SEHNR and CDR2 FQNEAQ come from the germline V gene (reference sequence). Here the CDR3 reads CASSHTTGDYGYTF. CDR3 DNA: TGTGCCAGCAGCCATACGACAGGGGACTATGGCTACACCTTC.

This clonotype occurred a few times. The rearrangement uses TRBV29-1 and TRBJ2-5; no clear D gene. CDR1 and CDR2 (germline): SQVTM, ANQGSEA. CDR3 size: 12 residues. V lost 5 bases to trimming and J lost 0 bases, with 7 bases between them. In DNA, the CDR3 is TGCAGCGTTTTAGGGTACCAAGAGACCCAGTACTTC. Its translation: CSVLGYQETQYF.

The chain is built from TRBV5-4 and TRBJ2-3, with unresolved D. Trimming pared 2 bases from V and 0 bases from J, leaving 10 bases between. Germline CDR1 is SGHNT and CDR2 is YYREEE (reference sequence). The CDR3 totals 15 residues. CDR3 bases: TGTGCCAGCAGCTTATTTGCGGTGAGCACAGATACGCAGTATTTT. Its translation: CASSLFAVSTDTQYF.

This clonotype has more than one count but fewer than ten. The chain has TRBV12-3 or TRBV12-4 and TRBJ1-1; unclear D gene. CDR3 size: 14 residues. V gave up 7 bases and J gave up 4 bases, with 16 bases separating them. In DNA form, the CDR3 reads TGTGCCAGCACCGTAGGCAGGTCTGGCACTGAAGCTTTCTTT. It translates to CASTVGRSGTEAFF.

The table lists this clonotype with a few counts. The chain recombines TRBV4-2 with TRBJ1-1; D possibly corresponds to TRBD1 (6 bases). The CDR3 has 18 amino acids. V lost 0 bases and J lost 4, with 21 bases in between. Germline V gene lookup returns CDR1 LGHNA and CDR2 YNFKEQ. The DNA of the CDR3 is TGTGCCAGCAGCCAAGAGTACGGCCAAGGGGGAGGGCCCACTGAAGCTTTCTTT. Amino acid sequence: CASSQEYGQGGGPTEAFF.

This clonotype has a handful of counts. This chain connects TRBV7-6 to TRBJ2-5, with 9 bases identical to TRBD2. CDR1 is SGHVS and CDR2 is FNYEAQ in the germline V gene. This CDR3 has 16 amino acids. V shed 5 bases and J 5 bases; nucleotides not matched to a gene: 12. In nucleotides, the CDR3 is TGTGCCAGCAGCCAAAATATGCTGCGGGAGGGGGAGACCCAGTACTTC. Amino acid sequence: CASSQNMLREGETQYF. The full variable domain, rest sourced from reference TRBV7-6 and TRBJ2-5, is GAGVSQSPRYKVTKRGQDVALRCDPISGHVSLYWYRQALGQGPEFLTYFNYEAQQDKSGLPNDRFSAERPEGSISTLTIQRTEQRDSAMYRCASSQNMLREGETQYFGPGTRLLVL.

The chain links TRBV2 to TRBJ2-5; D is possibly TRBD2 (6 bases). The CDR3 runs 17 residues. Trimming removed 1 base at V and 5 bases at J, with 20 bases between. CDR1 SNHLY and CDR2 FYNNEI come from the germline V gene. CDR3 DNA sequence: TGTGCCAGCAGTGAAGATTTCAGCGGCCCAGGGAGGGAGACCCAGTACTTC. This translates into CASSEDFSGPGRETQYF.

The V gene is TRBV6-1, the J gene TRBJ2-1; the D call may be TRBD1 or TRBD2 (6 bases each). CDR3 size: 15 residues. V lost 1 base and J lost 12, with 19 bases in between. Germline values: CDR1 MNHNS, CDR2 SASEGT. The CDR3 DNA is TGTGCCAGCAGTGAAGGTCGCATGGGGGGCTTTGGGCAGTTCTTC. This codes for CASSEGRMGGFGQFF.

This clonotype showed up just a few times. The chain uses TRBV3-1 and TRBJ2-7; TRBD2 matches 10 bases. V was clipped by 6 bases and J by 6 bases; unmatched bases: 8. Per the germline V gene, CDR1 is LGHDT and CDR2 is YNNKEL (reference sequence). The CDR3 is 14 residues long. The CDR3 loop is CASSTAGGQGEQYF. The CDR3 DNA follows: TGTGCCAGCAGTACAGCGGGGGGGCAGGGCGAGCAGTACTTC.

The J gene is TRBJ2-7, the V gene TRBV13; D unclear. This CDR3 has 13 amino acids. Germline V gene sequence: CDR1 PRHDT, CDR2 FYEKMQ (reference sequence). Trimming took 2 bases from V and 5 from J, leaving 10 bases between them. The CDR3 sequence is CASSLRPLDEQYF. DNA of the CDR3: TGTGCCAGCAGCTTAAGGCCCTTGGACGAGCAGTACTTC.

The rearrangement joins TRBV7-9 to TRBJ2-7; 8 bases line up with TRBD1. The CDR3 spans 15 residues. The germline gives CDR1 SEHNR, CDR2 FQNEAQ (reference sequence). J was trimmed by 3 bases and V by 4 bases; bases with no gene match: 8. CDR3 amino acids: CASSSSTGVNYEQYF. The CDR3, as DNA: TGTGCCAGCAGCTCGTCGACAGGGGTAAACTACGAGCAGTACTTC.

This clonotype was picked up a small number of times. The rearrangement uses TRBV7-9 and TRBJ2-5, with 7 nucleotides matching TRBD2. Per the germline V gene, CDR1 is SEHNR and CDR2 is FQNEAQ (reference sequence). Unmatched junction bases numbered 9, after V lost 6 bases and J lost 5 bases. The CDR3 has 14 residues. DNA of the CDR3: TGTGCCAGCAGTTACGGGGGGTTCCAGGAGACCCAGTACTTC. Translated, it gives CASSYGGFQETQYF.

This chain links TRBV19 with TRBJ1-5, with D possibly TRBD1 on 5 matching bases. V was trimmed by 6 bases and J by 2 bases, leaving 17 bases between them. This CDR3 spans 16 amino acids. Germline-derived CDR1 and CDR2 are LNHDA and SQIVND (reference sequence). The CDR3 region is CASRRIGRGGNQPQHF. The CDR3 coding sequence is TGTGCCAGTAGAAGGATCGGGCGAGGGGGCAATCAGCCCCAGCATTTT.

The CDR3 region has the DNA TGCGCCAGCAGCTTCGGGCTGACAGGGGATTTGGGGGCCTTCGGGAAGACCCAGTACTTC. Its translation: CASSFGLTGDLGAFGKTQYF. The chain links TRBV5-1 to TRBJ2-5, with 8 bases lining up with TRBD1. Germline V lookup: CDR1 SGHRS, CDR2 YFSETQ. With V trimmed by 2 bases and J by 6 bases, 24 bases remained unmatched. The CDR3 has 20 residues.

This clonotype was observed a handful of times. The chain couples TRBV2 to TRBJ2-5, with D perhaps TRBD2 (6 bases). Trimming pared 1 base from V and 4 bases from J, leaving 10 bases between. CDR1 and CDR2 from the germline V gene are SNHLY and FYNNEI. This CDR3 comprises 14 residues. The DNA for the CDR3 is TGTGCCAGCAGTGAAGGTGGGGGGAGAGAGACCCAGTACTTC. Its translation: CASSEGGGRETQYF.

The V gene is TRBV24-1, the J gene TRBJ2-5; TRBD2 matches at 8 bases. Looked up from germline, CDR1 is KGHDR and CDR2 is SFDVKD. This CDR3 is 16 amino acids long. Trimming cost V 0 bases and J 2 bases; bases outside gene matches: 4. The CDR3 protein is CATSDLGGGLQETQYF. CDR3 sequence (DNA): TGTGCCACCAGTGATTTGGGCGGGGGGCTGCAAGAGACCCAGTACTTC.

This clonotype was seen a few times. This rearrangement joins TRBV7-9 to TRBJ2-1, with D uncertain. The CDR3 is made up of 13 amino acids. Germline V gene sequence: CDR1 SEHNR, CDR2 FQNEAQ (reference sequence). V lost 6 bases and J lost 4, with 10 bases in between. The CDR3 region is CASRPDGYNEQFF. The CDR3 nucleotides read TGTGCCAGCAGACCGGACGGTTACAATGAGCAGTTCTTC.

The chain combines TRBV30 with TRBJ1-1; D ambiguous. This CDR3 contains 13 residues. Germline-derived CDR1 and CDR2 are GTSNPN and SVGIG (reference sequence). The germline V and J ends were trimmed by 0 bases and 4 bases, with 9 bases remaining between them. This CDR3 reads CAWSVGTATEAFF. For the CDR3, the DNA is TGTGCCTGGAGTGTAGGTACAGCCACTGAAGCTTTCTTT.

This rearrangement joins TRBV12-3 or TRBV12-4 to TRBJ1-2, with D tentatively TRBD1 (6 bases). Trimming stripped 2 bases from V and 6 bases from J, with 16 bases between. This CDR3 spans 15 amino acids. CDR3 residues: CASSLSGRGKDGYTF. The CDR3 bases are TGTGCCAGCAGTTTATCGGGCAGGGGCAAAGATGGCTACACCTTC.

The sample holds a few counts of this clonotype. The chain is built from TRBV5-1 and TRBJ2-7, with unresolved D. Germline CDR1 SGHRS, CDR2 YFSETQ. V lost 0 bases, J lost 3 bases, and 10 bases lay in between. The CDR3 length is 14 residues. Written as DNA, the CDR3 is TGCGCCAGCAGCTTGGAAGGGTCTGTCTACGAGCAGTACTTC. This gives the protein CASSLEGSVYEQYF.

Only a few counts were recorded for this clonotype. The rearrangement joins TRBV12-3 or TRBV12-4 to TRBJ1-1, with D perhaps TRBD1 (5 bases). The CDR3 has 16 amino acids. Trimming left V 6 bases short and J 2 bases short, with 19 bases between. The CDR3 loop reads CASSPPRPGVNTEAFF. CDR3 nucleotides: TGTGCCAGCAGCCCGCCCCGCCCGGGGGTTAACACTGAAGCTTTCTTT.

This clonotype was picked up many times. DNA of the CDR3: TGTGCCAGCAGCTTGTCGGGACCCCAAGAGACCCAGTACTTC. Encoded protein: CASSLSGPQETQYF. The chain joins TRBV5-6 to TRBJ2-5; D is perhaps TRBD1 or TRBD2 (5 bases each). Germline lookup yields CDR1 SGHDT and CDR2 YYEEEE. Between the trimmed V and J ends, which lost 1 base and 1 base, there was a span of 8 bases. This CDR3 contains 14 residues.

Only a few counts were recorded for this clonotype. The gene calls are TRBV6-5 and TRBJ2-7; D remains unclear. In germline, CDR1 is MNHEY, CDR2 SVGAGI. Trimming stripped 9 bases from V and 2 bases from J, with 11 bases between. The CDR3 spans 12 residues. CDR3 sequence (DNA): TGTGCCAGTAGAGGCCTAGCCTACGAGCAGTACTTC. It translates to CASRGLAYEQYF.

The chain carries TRBV15 and TRBJ2-3; D is undetermined. Germline V gene data show CDR1 as LNHNV and CDR2 as YYDKDF (reference sequence). V lost 0 bases, J lost 4 bases, and 11 bases lay in between. The CDR3 is 15 residues long. The CDR3: CATSRDRAIADTQYF. CDR3 DNA: TGTGCCACCAGCAGAGATAGGGCAATCGCAGATACGCAGTATTTT.

The chain carries TRBV12-3 or TRBV12-4 and TRBJ2-1; TRBD2 matches at 7 bases. The V segment lost 2 bases and the J segment 8 bases; nucleotides outside the gene matches: 6. The CDR3 consists of 14 residues. CDR3 protein: CASSLWRESDEQFF. In DNA, the CDR3 is TGTGCCAGCAGTTTATGGCGGGAGTCTGATGAGCAGTTCTTC.